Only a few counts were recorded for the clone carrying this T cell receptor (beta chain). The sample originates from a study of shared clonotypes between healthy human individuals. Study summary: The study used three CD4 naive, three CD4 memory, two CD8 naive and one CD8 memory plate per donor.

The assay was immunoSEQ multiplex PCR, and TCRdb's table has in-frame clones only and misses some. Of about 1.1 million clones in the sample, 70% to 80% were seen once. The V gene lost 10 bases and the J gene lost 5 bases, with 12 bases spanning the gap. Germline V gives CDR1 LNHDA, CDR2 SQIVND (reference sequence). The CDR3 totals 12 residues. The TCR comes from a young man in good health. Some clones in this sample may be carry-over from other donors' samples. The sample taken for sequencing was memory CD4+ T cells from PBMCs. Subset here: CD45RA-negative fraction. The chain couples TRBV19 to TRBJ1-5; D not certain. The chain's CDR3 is CATTDFYQPQHF. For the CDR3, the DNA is TGTGCCACCACAGATTTTTATCAGCCCCAGCATTTT.